The rows below give T cell receptor beta chains drawn from one sample of a study of shared clonotypes between healthy human individuals. Using immunoSEQ multiplex PCR, the repertoire was profiled, and TCRdb retains in-frame clones only, with some absent. The sample holds about 2 million clones, around 96% seen once. Sequences were obtained from naive CD8+ T cells sorted from blood. The receptors derive from a man younger than 35 in good health. The CDR3 runs from the conserved cysteine through the conserved F or W. Each record gives: D gene, V gene, J gene, clone size, CDR3 protein, CDR3 DNA. D genes are given only for firm matches. Clone sizes are given selectively: once, few, many, or a class where the clone is expanded.

D gene: TRBD2
V gene: TRBV9
J gene: TRBJ2-1
clone size: NA
CDR3 protein: CASSRGGDHTEQFF
CDR3 DNA: TGTGCCAGCAGTAGGGGAGGGGACCACACAGAGCAGTTCTTC

D gene: TRBD2
V gene: TRBV13
J gene: TRBJ2-3
clone size: NA
CDR3 protein: CASSSLAGEGPDTQYF
CDR3 DNA: TGTGCCAGCAGCTCCCTGGCGGGAGAAGGTCCAGATACGCAGTATTTT

D gene: TRBD1
V gene: TRBV19
J gene: TRBJ2-2
clone size: NA
CDR3 protein: CASSNPFAGTGGLIGELFF
CDR3 DNA: TGTGCCAGTAGTAATCCTTTCGCCGGGACAGGGGGCTTGATTGGGGAGCTGTTTTTT

D gene: NA
V gene: TRBV14
J gene: TRBJ1-5
clone size: NA
CDR3 protein: CASSLYSNQPQHF
CDR3 DNA: TGTGCCAGCAGCCTATATAGCAATCAGCCCCAGCATTTT

D gene: NA
V gene: TRBV5-6
J gene: TRBJ1-1
clone size: NA
CDR3 protein: CASSLAEGRALGTEAFF
CDR3 DNA: TGTGCCAGCAGCTTGGCGGAGGGTAGGGCCCTGGGCACTGAAGCTTTCTTT

D gene: TRBD2
V gene: TRBV11-2
J gene: TRBJ2-1
clone size: NA
CDR3 protein: CASSLERTSGRAGEQFF
CDR3 DNA: TGTGCCAGCAGCTTAGAAAGGACTAGCGGGAGGGCCGGTGAGCAGTTCTTC

D gene: TRBD1
V gene: TRBV30
J gene: TRBJ2-7
clone size: once
CDR3 protein: CAWSGDRGRYEQYF
CDR3 DNA: TGTGCCTGGAGTGGGGACAGGGGGAGGTACGAGCAGTACTTC

D gene: TRBD1
V gene: TRBV7-9
J gene: TRBJ2-5
clone size: NA
CDR3 protein: CASSLGTGEETQYF
CDR3 DNA: TGTGCCAGCAGCTTGGGGACAGGGGAAGAGACCCAGTACTTC

D gene: NA
V gene: TRBV19
J gene: TRBJ1-2
clone size: NA
CDR3 protein: CASSPGIDSNYGYTF
CDR3 DNA: TGTGCCAGTAGTCCCGGAATTGACAGTAACTATGGCTACACCTTC

D gene: NA
V gene: TRBV4-3
J gene: TRBJ2-7
clone size: NA
CDR3 protein: CASSFEAGVAYEQYF
CDR3 DNA: TGCGCCAGCAGCTTCGAAGCAGGGGTCGCCTACGAGCAGTACTTC

D gene: NA
V gene: TRBV19
J gene: TRBJ2-1
clone size: NA
CDR3 protein: CASSPDSYNEQFF
CDR3 DNA: TGTGCCAGTAGTCCGGACAGTTACAATGAGCAGTTCTTC

D gene: TRBD1
V gene: TRBV18
J gene: TRBJ2-1
clone size: NA
CDR3 protein: CASSSNRGPNNEQFF
CDR3 DNA: TGTGCCAGCTCGTCAAACAGGGGGCCGAACAATGAGCAGTTCTTC

D gene: NA
V gene: TRBV27
J gene: TRBJ1-1
clone size: once
CDR3 protein: CASSLSPNTEAFF
CDR3 DNA: TGTGCCAGCAGTTTAAGCCCGAACACTGAAGCTTTCTTT

D gene: NA
V gene: TRBV4-1
J gene: TRBJ2-3
clone size: NA
CDR3 protein: CASSLLPKGTDTQYF
CDR3 DNA: TGCGCCAGCAGCCTCCTCCCGAAGGGGACAGATACGCAGTATTTT

D gene: TRBD1
V gene: TRBV14
J gene: TRBJ2-7
clone size: NA
CDR3 protein: CASSPRTGWASYEQYF
CDR3 DNA: TGTGCCAGCAGCCCGAGGACAGGGTGGGCTTCCTACGAGCAGTACTTC

D gene: TRBD1
V gene: TRBV10-1
J gene: TRBJ2-5
clone size: NA
CDR3 protein: CASSESWQGEGETQYF
CDR3 DNA: TGCGCCAGCAGTGAGTCGTGGCAGGGGGAAGGAGAGACCCAGTACTTC

D gene: NA
V gene: TRBV28
J gene: TRBJ1-4
clone size: NA
CDR3 protein: CAHRPERGNEKLFF
CDR3 DNA: TGTGCCCACCGGCCCGAGAGGGGTAATGAAAAACTGTTTTTT

D gene: NA
V gene: TRBV19
J gene: TRBJ1-5
clone size: NA
CDR3 protein: CASSILTVSGTQHF
CDR3 DNA: TGTGCCAGTAGTATACTGACAGTCAGCGGGACCCAGCATTTT